The 24 T cell receptor beta chains below were found in one sample sequenced in a study of blood T cell repertoires in COVID-19. Libraries were prepared by immunoSEQ multiplex PCR; TCRdb keeps only in-frame clonotypes and omits some of them. Of about 300,000 clones in the sample, about nine tenths are singletons; the top ten hold roughly 2.3%. Sample: peripheral blood. The source is a young man with active or convalescent COVID-19.

V usage is TRBV27 and J usage is TRBJ2-7; 8 nucleotides line up with TRBD2. CDR1 is MNHEY and CDR2 is SMNVEV in the germline V gene (reference sequence). There are 16 residues in the CDR3. J gave up 3 bases and V 6 bases, and 13 bases lay outside the gene matches. DNA of the CDR3: TGTGCCAGCAGGGGGAGATTAGACAGCGGGAGCTACGAGCAGTACTTC. Translated, it gives CASRGRLDSGSYEQYF.

The CDR3 region has the DNA TGTGCCAGCAGTAGAGGGGGGGATAACTACGAGCAGTACTTC. This encodes CASSRGGDNYEQYF. V is TRBV6-5 and J is TRBJ2-7, with D possibly being TRBD2 (7 bases). The germline gives CDR1 MNHEY, CDR2 SVGAGI. V shed 5 bases and J shed 3 bases, with 14 bases lying between them. This CDR3 has 14 residues.

The chain links TRBV4-2 to TRBJ1-2; the D is unclear. This CDR3 region has 15 residues. Germline-derived CDR1 and CDR2 are LGHNA and YNFKEQ. V was shortened by 0 bases and J by 8 bases, with 16 bases between the two germline ends. The CDR3 spells CASSQELSGYGGYTF. The CDR3, as DNA: TGTGCCAGCAGCCAAGAATTGTCCGGGTATGGCGGCTACACCTTC.

This clone appeared a single time. The J gene is TRBJ2-3, the V gene TRBV7-2; 7 bases agree with TRBD2. Germline V gene lookup returns CDR1 SGHTA and CDR2 FQGNSA. V was clipped by 6 bases and J by 1 base; unmatched bases: 13. CDR3 size: 17 residues. The CDR3 DNA reads as TGTGCCAGCAGTTTATGGTTGGCGGGAGTCGGCACAGATACGCAGTATTTT. Translated: CASSLWLAGVGTDTQYF. Variable domain in full (rest from reference TRBV7-2 and TRBJ2-3): GAGVSQSPSNKVTEKGKDVELRCDPISGHTALYWYRQSLGQGLEFLIYFQGNSAPDKSGLPSDRFSAERTGGSVSTLTIQRTQQEDSAVYLCASSLWLAGVGTDTQYFGPGTRLTVL.

This clone has just one count. The J gene is TRBJ2-1, the V gene TRBV9; 10 bases fit TRBD2. The CDR3 loop spans 15 amino acids. Germline CDR1 is SGDLS and CDR2 is YYNGEE. V shed 4 bases, J shed 7 bases, and the junction held 8 bases outside the gene matches. CDR3 in DNA: TGTGCCAGCAGCCGGCCGGCTAGCGGGAGAAATGAGCAGTTCTTC. The encoded protein is CASSRPASGRNEQFF.

CDR3 sequence (DNA): TGTGCCAGCAGTTTAGCGACAGATAAGGCGCAGTATTTT. Residues: CASSLATDKAQYF. The chain employs TRBV27 and TRBJ2-3; TRBD1 might be the D (5 bases). In germline, CDR1 is MNHEY, CDR2 SMNVEV (reference sequence). V was trimmed by 2 bases and J by 10 bases, leaving 13 bases between them. The CDR3 is 13 residues long.

This rearrangement joins TRBV19 to TRBJ1-5; tentative D call: TRBD1 (5 bases). The CDR3 spans 14 residues. The V gene lost 3 bases and the J gene lost 2 bases, with 8 bases spanning the gap. CDR1 and CDR2 from the germline V gene are LNHDA and SQIVND (reference sequence). This CDR3 is CASSILTGNQPQHF. In DNA, the CDR3 is TGTGCCAGTAGTATCCTGACAGGCAATCAGCCCCAGCATTTT.

The chain employs TRBV6-2 or TRBV6-3 and TRBJ2-7; 11 bases are shared with TRBD2. CDR3 length equals 18 residues. V trimming: 0 bases; J trimming: 0 bases; junction bases outside the gene matches: 7. Germline lookup yields CDR1 MNHEY and CDR2 SVGEGT. This CDR3 reads CASSYSISLAGGSYEQYF. The DNA of the CDR3 is TGTGCCAGCAGTTACTCGATTTCGCTAGCGGGGGGCTCCTACGAGCAGTACTTC.

The chain employs TRBV9 and TRBJ2-5; 13 bases are a match to TRBD2. The V gene's germline CDR1 is SGDLS and CDR2 YYNGEE. The CDR3 sequence is 18 residues long. Losses at the gene ends were 3 bases for V and 5 bases for J; bases not matched to a gene: 13. In DNA form, the CDR3 reads TGTGCCAGCAGCGGACAACTAGCGGGGGGGCCCGGTCAGGAGACCCAGTACTTC. Amino acid sequence: CASSGQLAGGPGQETQYF.

V is TRBV29-1 and J is TRBJ2-7; TRBD2 agrees at 12 bases. The germline V gene has CDR1 SQVTM and CDR2 ANQGSEA. The CDR3 is made up of 17 amino acids. V was pared by 0 bases and J by 3 bases, with 9 bases of the junction left unmatched. CDR3 loop: CSVEDWETSGSSYEQYF. CDR3 in DNA: TGCAGCGTTGAAGATTGGGAGACTAGCGGGAGTAGCTACGAGCAGTACTTC.

This clone appeared once. The chain combines TRBV7-9 with TRBJ2-2, with D hard to call. This CDR3 is 14 amino acids long. The germline V and J ends were trimmed by 4 bases and 2 bases, with 8 bases remaining between them. CDR1 SEHNR and CDR2 FQNEAQ come from the germline V gene (reference sequence). The CDR3 here is CASSSIFNTGELFF. Written as DNA, the CDR3 is TGTGCCAGCAGCTCAATTTTTAACACCGGGGAGCTGTTTTTT.

As regards this clone: The sample contains more than one DNA sequence encoding this CDR3. The chain joins TRBV11-2 to TRBJ1-1; weak D call: TRBD1 (5 bases). V gave up 1 base and J gave up 5 bases, with 8 bases separating them. Germline lookup yields CDR1 SGHAT and CDR2 FQNNGV. This CDR3 is built from 13 residues. CDR3 bases: TGTGCCAGCAGCTTAGGGCAGGGAACTGAAGCTTTCTTT. Translated, it gives CASSLGQGTEAFF.

The rearrangement links TRBV15 to TRBJ2-2; 10 bases line up with TRBD2. With 8 bases clipped from V and 4 bases from J, the junction kept 13 bases outside the gene matches. The V gene's germline CDR1 is LNHNV and CDR2 YYDKDF (reference sequence). The CDR3 runs to 17 residues. CDR3 nucleotide sequence: TGTGCCACCGCCGGTAGCGGGGGGCCCGGCCCCACCGGGGAGCTGTTTTTT. Residues: CATAGSGGPGPTGELFF.

The V gene is TRBV10-3, the J gene TRBJ2-7, with 10 bases aligning to TRBD1. Germline values: CDR1 ENHRY, CDR2 SYGVKD. The V segment lost 4 bases and the J segment 3 bases; nucleotides outside the gene matches: 3. CDR3 length: 14 residues. The CDR3 region is CAISAGTGDYEQYF. The CDR3, as DNA: TGTGCCATCAGTGCGGGGACAGGGGACTACGAGCAGTACTTC.

The chain couples TRBV12-3 or TRBV12-4 to TRBJ1-1; 7 positions match TRBD1. V lost 5 bases and J lost 7; bases outside the gene matches: 4. The CDR3 has 12 amino acids. In nucleotides, the CDR3 is TGTGCCAGCAGTCCCAACAGGGGTGAAGCTTTCTTT. Translation gives CASSPNRGEAFF.

The J gene is TRBJ2-3, the V gene TRBV19; the D is unclear. Trimming cost V 0 bases and J 4 bases, with 8 bases left between them. The length of the CDR3 is 14 residues. Germline V gene lookup returns CDR1 LNHDA and CDR2 SQIVND (reference sequence). For the CDR3, the DNA is TGTGCCAGTAGTATAGATAGTATTTCAGATACGCAGTATTTT. This gives the protein CASSIDSISDTQYF. Looking up the rest from reference TRBV19 and TRBJ2-3 gives the full variable domain: DGGITQSPKYLFRKEGQNVTLSCEQNLNHDAMYWYRQDPGQGLRLIYYSQIVNDFQKGDIAEGYSVSREKKESFPLTVTSAQKNPTAFYLCASSIDSISDTQYFGPGTRLTVL.

J is TRBJ2-7 and V is TRBV14; TRBD1 agrees at 7 bases. The CDR3 has 15 residues. Germline assignment: CDR1 SGHDN and CDR2 FVKESK. With 4 bases clipped from V and 1 base from J, the junction kept 7 bases outside the gene matches. This CDR3 reads CASSPPGQASYEQYF. The CDR3 bases are TGTGCCAGCAGCCCCCCCGGACAGGCTTCCTACGAGCAGTACTTC.

The chain combines TRBV11-2 with TRBJ2-2, with 9 bases aligning to TRBD2. V was clipped by 3 bases and J by 4 bases; unmatched bases: 3. The length of the CDR3 is 15 residues. Per germline, CDR1 SGHAT and CDR2 FQNNGV. CDR3 residues: CASSFRGGATGELFF. CDR3 bases: TGTGCCAGCAGCTTCCGCGGGGGGGCCACCGGGGAGCTGTTTTTT.

This clone was seen more than once but under ten times. The chain carries TRBV7-9 and TRBJ2-1; D remains ambiguous. V was shortened by 2 bases and J by 6 bases, with 17 bases between the two germline ends. Germline lookup yields CDR1 SEHNR and CDR2 FQNEAQ (reference sequence). The CDR3 sequence is 16 residues long. The CDR3, as DNA: TGTGCCAGCAGCTTACGAGACTCCCTCATAACCAATGAGCAGTTCTTC. Protein: CASSLRDSLITNEQFF.

This clone was seen only once. The chain recombines TRBV4-1 with TRBJ1-1; D gene unclear. This CDR3 spans 18 amino acids. Between the trimmed V and J ends, which lost 1 base and 0 bases, there was a span of 18 bases. Germline V gene lookup returns CDR1 MGHRA and CDR2 YSYEKL. The CDR3 loop is CASSQGEGRVAMNTEAFF. The CDR3 DNA sequence: TGCGCCAGCAGCCAAGGTGAGGGCCGTGTCGCCATGAACACTGAAGCTTTCTTT.

V gene TRBV24-1 combines with J gene TRBJ2-1; TRBD2 agrees at 11 bases. The CDR3 length is 17 residues. V gave up 0 bases and J gave up 7 bases; unmatched junction bases: 7. Germline CDR1 is KGHDR and CDR2 is SFDVKD. CDR3: CATSDLSLAGVKNEQFF. CDR3 DNA: TGTGCCACCAGTGATTTGTCACTAGCGGGAGTTAAAAATGAGCAGTTCTTC.

This clone has just one count. The gene calls are TRBV5-1 and TRBJ2-2; 7 bases fit TRBD2. Germline loops: CDR1 SGHRS, CDR2 YFSETQ. This CDR3 has 19 residues. The ends lost 5 bases at V and 0 bases at J; junction bases unmatched: 16. CDR3 nucleotides: TGCGCCAGCAGAGGCGGTGGCAGCGGGACTACCCCGAACACCGGGGAGCTGTTTTTT. This translates into CASRGGGSGTTPNTGELFF.

The V gene is TRBV5-8, the J gene TRBJ1-2; D gene uncertain. CDR1 and CDR2 from the germline V gene are SGHTS and YDEGEE. Between the trimmed V and J ends, which lost 2 bases and 4 bases, there was a span of 12 bases. The CDR3 has 14 residues. The CDR3 loop is CASSFPQASYGYTF. The CDR3 coding sequence is TGTGCCAGCAGCTTCCCACAAGCGAGCTATGGCTACACCTTC.

The chain is built from TRBV20-1 and TRBJ1-6; 7 nucleotides agree with TRBD1. V lost 3 bases and J lost 0; bases outside the gene matches: 8. The CDR3 length is 17 residues. From germline, CDR1 is DFQATT and CDR2 SNEGSKA (reference sequence). The CDR3 DNA is TGCAGTGCTAGTCATACGACAGGGACCTCCTATAATTCACCCCTCCACTTT. Its protein product is CSASHTTGTSYNSPLHF.